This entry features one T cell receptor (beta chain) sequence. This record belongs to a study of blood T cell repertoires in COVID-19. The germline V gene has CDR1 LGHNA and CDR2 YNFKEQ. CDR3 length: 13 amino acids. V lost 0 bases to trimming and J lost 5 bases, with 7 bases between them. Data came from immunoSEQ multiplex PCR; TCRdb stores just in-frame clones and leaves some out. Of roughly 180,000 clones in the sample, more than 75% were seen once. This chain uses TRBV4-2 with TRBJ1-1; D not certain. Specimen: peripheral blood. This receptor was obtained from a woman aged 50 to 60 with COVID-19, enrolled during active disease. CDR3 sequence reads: CASSQERRTEAFF. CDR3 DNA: TGTGCCAGCAGCCAAGAGAGGAGGACTGAAGCTTTCTTT.